Shown below are 27 T cell receptor beta chains from a single sample sequenced in a study of CD8 T cells in Susac syndrome. RNA totalling roughly 0.45 to 1 ug underwent reverse transcription with random hexamers. TCRdb used MiXCR to reprocess the immunoSEQ multiplex PCR reads, holding one entry per CDR3 protein. Of about 430,000 distinct CDR3 sequences listed, approximately 85% are singletons. The source material was CD8+ T cells from PBMCs. The receptor source for this set is a human donor with multiple sclerosis.

CDR3: CASRVGGPNTEAFF. The CDR3 nucleotides are TGTGCCAGTCGAGTAGGGGGACCGAACACTGAAGCTTTCTTT. The chain employs TRBV19 and TRBJ1-1; possible D gene TRBD1, 6 bases. Deletions cut 8 bases from V and 1 base from J, with 14 bases between. There are 14 residues in the CDR3. Germline loops: CDR1 LNHDA, CDR2 SQIVND (reference sequence).

This clonotype was picked up a small number of times. This CDR3 reads CASSQAEGNTEAFF. The CDR3 DNA follows: TGTGCCAGCAGCCAAGCTGAGGGGAACACTGAAGCTTTCTTT. The chain employs TRBV3-1 and TRBJ1-1, with D hard to call. The CDR3 covers 14 residues. Germline values: CDR1 LGHDT, CDR2 YNNKEL (reference sequence). The germline V and J ends were trimmed by 1 base and 1 base, with 7 bases remaining between them.

The rearrangement uses TRBV20-1 and TRBJ1-6; 7 nucleotides agree with TRBD1. The trim removed 4 bases at V and 7 bases at J, leaving 7 bases unmatched. CDR1 is DFQATT and CDR2 is SNEGSKA in the germline V gene (reference sequence). The CDR3 loop spans 14 amino acids. DNA of the CDR3: TGCAGTGCTATACTCAGACAGGGAAATTCACCCCTCCACTTT. Its translation is CSAILRQGNSPLHF.

The chain combines TRBV6-1 with TRBJ1-1, with 9 bases aligning to TRBD1. Germline CDR1 MNHNS, CDR2 SASEGT. J lost 4 bases, V lost 6 bases, and 6 bases had no gene match. The CDR3 spans 14 residues. CDR3 sequence (DNA): TGTGCCAGCAGCAACAGGGGGCGAGTCACTGAAGCTTTCTTT. It yields the protein CASSNRGRVTEAFF.

This clonotype was counted a few times. The chain recombines TRBV5-1 with TRBJ2-3, with 13 bases fitting TRBD2. The CDR3 is 18 amino acids. V lost 2 bases to trimming and J lost 3 bases; unmatched junction nucleotides: 9. From germline, CDR1 is SGHRS and CDR2 YFSETQ. The CDR3 coding sequence is TGCGCCAGCAGCTTCTCTCCACTAGCGGGGGGGCCGACAGATACGCAGTATTTT. It specifies CASSFSPLAGGPTDTQYF.

The V and J genes are TRBV5-6 and TRBJ2-7; possibly TRBD1 for D (6 bases). Germline lookup yields CDR1 SGHDT and CDR2 YYEEEE. Trimming took off 0 bases at V and 6 bases at J, with 16 bases between the two ends. The CDR3 is 15 amino acids. The CDR3 nucleotides read TGTGCCAGCAGCTTGGCAAACAGGGCCGGGCGCGAGCAGTACTTC. It specifies CASSLANRAGREQYF.

This sequence joins TRBV28 and TRBJ2-7; weak D call: TRBD1 (7 bases). The V and J ends lost 4 bases and 2 bases respectively, with 12 bases between them. Germline CDR1 reads MDHEN; CDR2 reads SYDVKM. This CDR3 contains 14 residues. CDR3 region: CASSWQGGTYEQYF. The CDR3 DNA reads TGTGCCAGCAGTTGGCAGGGGGGTACCTACGAGCAGTACTTC.

The rearrangement links TRBV27 to TRBJ2-2, with a tentative D call TRBD1 (5 bases). The CDR3 is made up of 13 amino acids. Germline V gene lookup returns CDR1 MNHEY and CDR2 SMNVEV (reference sequence). V dropped 1 base and J dropped 6 bases, with 6 bases sitting between them. The CDR3 DNA reads as TGTGCCAGCAGTTTATGGGGCTCCGGGGAGCTGTTTTTT. Its translation is CASSLWGSGELFF.

The rearrangement uses TRBV7-8 and TRBJ2-7; 7 bases align to TRBD2. The CDR3 has 15 residues. The junction had 10 bases not matched to a gene; V was cut back by 5 bases and J by 3 bases. CDR1 and CDR2 from the germline V gene are SGHVS and FQNEAQ. The CDR3 here is CASSNRPGTNYEQYF. The CDR3 DNA is TGTGCCAGCAGCAATCGTCCAGGGACTAACTACGAGCAGTACTTC.

The chain couples TRBV12-3 or TRBV12-4 to TRBJ1-5, with D possibly being TRBD1 (5 bases). Trimming removed 6 bases at V and 5 bases at J, with 14 bases between. The CDR3 is 14 residues long. The CDR3 DNA reads TGTGCCAGCAGCGCCGGGACGGGCGATCAGCCCCAGCATTTT. Residues: CASSAGTGDQPQHF.

This chain joins TRBV5-5 and TRBJ2-5; D may correspond to TRBD1 or TRBD2 (5 bases each). Germline V gene lookup returns CDR1 SGHKS and CDR2 YYEKEE (reference sequence). The CDR3 covers 14 residues. Between the trimmed V and J ends, which lost 6 bases and 0 bases, there was a span of 12 bases. The CDR3 protein is CASTVGRNQETQYF. CDR3 DNA sequence: TGTGCCAGCACCGTGGGACGGAACCAAGAGACCCAGTACTTC.

The rearrangement joins TRBV4-1 to TRBJ2-7, with 7 bases lining up with TRBD1. The J segment lost 0 bases and the V segment lost 1 base, leaving 3 bases of the junction unmatched. CDR3 length: 15 residues. Germline lookup yields CDR1 MGHRA and CDR2 YSYEKL. Written as DNA, the CDR3 is TGCGCCAGCAGCCAAGTGGCAGGGGGCTCCTACGAGCAGTACTTC. Translated: CASSQVAGGSYEQYF.

The chain employs TRBV27 and TRBJ2-7, with a weak D call TRBD2 (6 bases). The length of the CDR3 is 15 residues. V lost 3 bases and J 4 bases, leaving 16 bases between the germline ends. CDR1 and CDR2 from the germline V gene are MNHEY and SMNVEV (reference sequence). In DNA, the CDR3 is TGTGCCAGCAGTTTTACCGGGAGTGGAGGATACGAGCAGTACTTC. Translated: CASSFTGSGGYEQYF.

The chain carries TRBV7-8 and TRBJ2-7; D gene uncertain. The CDR3 loop spans 14 amino acids. The V gene lost 5 bases and the J gene lost 1 base, with 12 bases spanning the gap. Germline assignment: CDR1 SGHVS and CDR2 FQNEAQ. CDR3 loop: CASSPSEVSYEQYF. The CDR3 DNA follows: TGTGCCAGCAGCCCCTCTGAGGTGTCCTACGAGCAGTACTTC. Combining the CDR3 with reference TRBV7-8 and TRBJ2-7 gives the whole variable domain GAGVSQSPRYKVAKRGQDVALRCDPISGHVSLFWYQQALGQGPEFLTYFQNEAQLDKSGLPSDRFFAERPEGSVSTLKIQRTQQEDSAVYLCASSPSEVSYEQYFGPGTRLTVT.

This clonotype was seen only once. V and J are TRBV27 and TRBJ1-5; 8 positions agree with TRBD1. The CDR3 loop spans 15 amino acids. Germline V gene lookup returns CDR1 MNHEY and CDR2 SMNVEV (reference sequence). Unmatched junction bases numbered 10, after V lost 6 bases and J lost 6 bases. This chain's CDR3 is CASSPTGGASQPQHF. The DNA for the CDR3 is TGTGCCAGCAGCCCTACAGGGGGTGCTAGTCAGCCCCAGCATTTT.

This clonotype appeared many times. This sequence joins TRBV27 and TRBJ2-7, with D maybe TRBD1 (6 bases). This CDR3 is built from 13 residues. Trimming took 6 bases from V and 1 from J, leaving 10 bases between them. Germline lookup yields CDR1 MNHEY and CDR2 SMNVEV (reference sequence). This chain's CDR3 is CASSFGTSYEQYF. The CDR3 nucleotides are TGTGCCAGCAGCTTCGGGACATCCTACGAGCAGTACTTC.

The chain employs TRBV10-1 and TRBJ2-7; D not resolved. CDR1 WNHNN and CDR2 SYGVQD come from the germline V gene (reference sequence). This CDR3 is built from 12 residues. V shed 0 bases and J shed 5 bases, with 5 bases lying between them. The CDR3 sequence is CASSESGHEQYF. The DNA for the CDR3 is TGCGCCAGCAGTGAGTCGGGCCACGAGCAGTACTTC.

V usage is TRBV7-2 and J usage is TRBJ2-1; D is possibly TRBD2 (5 bases). In germline, CDR1 is SGHTA, CDR2 FQGNSA. This CDR3 comprises 15 residues. Deletions cut 1 base from V and 5 bases from J, with 12 bases between. CDR3 sequence (DNA): TGTGCCAGCAGCTTAGGAGGTGAGGGAGACAATGAGCAGTTCTTC. It translates to CASSLGGEGDNEQFF.

This clonotype was counted a single time. The chain couples TRBV24-1 to TRBJ2-1; D assignment may be TRBD1 or TRBD2 (5 bases each). Deletions cut 6 bases from V and 0 bases from J, with 17 bases between. CDR3 size: 17 residues. Per the germline V gene, CDR1 is KGHDR and CDR2 is SFDVKD. The CDR3 DNA sequence: TGTGCCACCAGTACGGCAGGGACCCTAAGCTCCTACAATGAGCAGTTCTTC. It specifies CATSTAGTLSSYNEQFF.

The chain has TRBV30 and TRBJ2-2; TRBD2 might be the D (5 bases). The CDR3 covers 13 residues. From germline, CDR1 is GTSNPN and CDR2 SVGIG (reference sequence). V dropped 3 bases and J dropped 3 bases, with 8 bases sitting between them. CDR3 in amino acids: CAWSWTDTGELFF. DNA of the CDR3: TGTGCCTGGAGCTGGACTGACACCGGGGAGCTGTTTTTT.

The table lists this clonotype with a count of one. This chain connects TRBV6-5 to TRBJ1-1; D is ambiguous. This CDR3 region has 14 residues. The germline V and J ends were trimmed by 7 bases and 2 bases, with 14 bases remaining between them. Germline loops: CDR1 MNHEY, CDR2 SVGAGI. CDR3 in DNA: TGTGCCAGCACCTACAATGACGGAAACACTGAAGCTTTCTTT. Protein: CASTYNDGNTEAFF.

The rearrangement uses TRBV6-5 and TRBJ1-6; maybe TRBD1 (6 bases). Germline lookup yields CDR1 MNHEY and CDR2 SVGAGI. V was clipped by 2 bases and J by 9 bases, with 17 bases between them. The CDR3 runs to 16 residues. The CDR3 loop is CASSYHRDTDASPLHF. CDR3 bases: TGTGCCAGCAGTTACCATCGGGACACGGACGCTTCACCCCTCCACTTT.

As DNA, the CDR3 is TGCGCCAGCAGCTTGGGGACAGCAGAGGGGCAGCCCCAGCATTTT. Protein product: CASSLGTAEGQPQHF. The V call is TRBV5-1, the J call TRBJ1-5, with a weak D call TRBD1 (6 bases). The CDR3 runs 15 residues. Trimming removed 0 bases at V and 7 bases at J, with 14 bases between. The germline gives CDR1 SGHRS, CDR2 YFSETQ. Filled out from reference TRBV5-1 and TRBJ1-5, the complete variable domain reads KAGVTQTPRYLIKTRGQQVTLSCSPISGHRSVSWYQQTPGQGLQFLFEYFSETQRNKGNFPGRFSGRQFSNSRSEMNVSTLELGDSALYLCASSLGTAEGQPQHFGDGTRLSIL.

The chain combines TRBV10-3 with TRBJ2-3, with 9 bases lining up with TRBD1. The V gene end was trimmed by 6 bases and the J gene end by 6 bases; junction bases not matched to a gene: 10. The CDR3 spans 15 residues. Germline V lookup: CDR1 ENHRY, CDR2 SYGVKD. CDR3: CAISDPGQGGDTQYF. The CDR3 nucleotides are TGTGCCATCAGCGACCCGGGACAGGGTGGGGATACGCAGTATTTT.

CDR3 bases: TGTGCCAGCTCACCACCCGAGGGAGATGAGCAGTTCTTC. Translation gives CASSPPEGDEQFF. This sequence joins TRBV18 and TRBJ2-1, with D maybe TRBD2 (5 bases). CDR3 length equals 13 residues. The V and J ends lost 0 bases and 8 bases respectively, with 8 bases between them. Per the germline V gene, CDR1 is KGHSH and CDR2 is LQKENI.

The chain links TRBV4-1 to TRBJ1-4; D remains ambiguous. V lost 4 bases and J lost 0, with 9 bases in between. The CDR3 length is 15 residues. Germline V gene lookup returns CDR1 MGHRA and CDR2 YSYEKL. The CDR3 DNA sequence: TGCGCCAGCAGCCCACAACAGCCAACTAATGAAAAACTGTTTTTT. Its protein product is CASSPQQPTNEKLFF.

The V call is TRBV7-8, the J call TRBJ1-2; D perhaps matches TRBD1 (5 bases). This CDR3 has 15 residues. Per germline, CDR1 SGHVS and CDR2 FQNEAQ. The V gene lost 0 bases and the J gene lost 7 bases, with 15 bases spanning the gap. The CDR3 DNA is TGTGCCAGCAGCTTAGCGCTACAGGACCAAGGTGGCTACACCTTC. It encodes CASSLALQDQGGYTF.